The clone carrying this T cell receptor (beta chain) was picked up a small number of times. The antigen is unknown. The record originates from a study of CD8+ T cells in alopecia areata. Study results and limitations: Higher clonality than in normal scalp was seen in lesional scalp, especially alopecia totalis/universalis.

PBMC-derived CD4+ and CD8+ T cells were sorted. CDR1 is KGHSH and CDR2 is LQKENI in the germline V gene. Trimming cost V 2 bases and J 11 bases, with 8 bases left between them. The CDR3 is made up of 11 amino acids. Extraction of RNA preceded its reverse transcription into cDNA, which served as the sequencing template. Profiling relied on immunoSEQ multiplex PCR, and the TCRdb table lists in-frame clones only, not all of them. The sample lists 120,000 to 150,000 clones; roughly 50% were seen once. The sample taken for sequencing was CD4+ T cells sorted from blood. The chain carries TRBV18 and TRBJ2-3; D is unresolved. The source of this sequence is a human donor with alopecia areata. The chain's CDR3 is CASSPDPGQYF. CDR3 in DNA: TGTGCCAGCTCACCAGATCCGGGGCAGTATTTT.